This TCR beta chain was sequenced for a study of regulatory T cells in long-lasting Graves disease. Germline V lookup: CDR1 MNHEY, CDR2 SMNVEV (reference sequence). This CDR3 has 14 amino acids. J was trimmed by 2 bases and V by 7 bases; bases with no gene match: 5. This clonotype was counted at least ten times. Combining iRepertoire HTBI primers with Arm-PCR of CDR3 regions, the authors built TCR beta libraries. Each CDR3 protein is one row after TCRdb ran MiXCR on the multiplex PCR reads. Of under 700,000 distinct CDR3 sequences in the sample, roughly 15% were seen once. Time point specified: newly diagnosed GD, antithyroid drugs for less than 3 months. The TCR library used RNA extracted from PBMCs. This sample also belongs to another study, concerning T cells in Graves' hyperthyroidism and ophthalmopathy.

This clonotype was sampled from a woman aged 35-65 years with Graves disease. Sequenced here: peripheral blood mononuclear cells (PBMCs), sampled at new diagnosis, from a patient treated with antithyroid drugs. V is TRBV27 and J is TRBJ1-5; 7 bases agree with TRBD1. The CDR3: CASKTGEGNQPQHF. The CDR3, as DNA: TGTGCCAGCAAAACAGGGGAAGGCAATCAGCCCCAGCATTTT.